The T cell receptor beta chain described here comes from a study of shared clonotypes between healthy human individuals. Whole-study context: Three plates were used per donor for CD4 naive, three for CD4 memory, two for CD8 naive and one for CD8 memory.

V trimming: 0 bases; J trimming: 3 bases; junction bases outside the gene matches: 3. Germline CDR1 reads MGHRA; CDR2 reads YSYEKL. There are 16 residues in the CDR3. The run depth of the assay was deep. An even split of each subset's genomic DNA across several immunoSEQ plates was performed. The protocol was immunoSEQ multiplex PCR, while the TCRdb copy is restricted to in-frame clones and leaves out a portion. This table holds about 2.2 million clones, 80% to 95% found once. Terminally differentiated effector memory CD45RA+ cells were left out of the naive CD8 fraction, which was CD45RO-negative and positively selected for CCR7. Every donor was a Caucasian adult from Nashville, Tennessee. Regarding this clone: The identical CDR3 is also encoded by other nucleotide sequences in the sample.

The sequence was collected from a young man in good health. Some clones in this sample may be carry-over from other donors' samples. The chain combines TRBV4-1 with TRBJ2-1; 9 nucleotides line up with TRBD1. Material: naive CD8+ T cells from PBMCs. DNA of the CDR3: TGCGCCAGCAGCCAAGAGGGACAGGGAGACTACAATGAGCAGTTCTTC. Translation: CASSQEGQGDYNEQFF.